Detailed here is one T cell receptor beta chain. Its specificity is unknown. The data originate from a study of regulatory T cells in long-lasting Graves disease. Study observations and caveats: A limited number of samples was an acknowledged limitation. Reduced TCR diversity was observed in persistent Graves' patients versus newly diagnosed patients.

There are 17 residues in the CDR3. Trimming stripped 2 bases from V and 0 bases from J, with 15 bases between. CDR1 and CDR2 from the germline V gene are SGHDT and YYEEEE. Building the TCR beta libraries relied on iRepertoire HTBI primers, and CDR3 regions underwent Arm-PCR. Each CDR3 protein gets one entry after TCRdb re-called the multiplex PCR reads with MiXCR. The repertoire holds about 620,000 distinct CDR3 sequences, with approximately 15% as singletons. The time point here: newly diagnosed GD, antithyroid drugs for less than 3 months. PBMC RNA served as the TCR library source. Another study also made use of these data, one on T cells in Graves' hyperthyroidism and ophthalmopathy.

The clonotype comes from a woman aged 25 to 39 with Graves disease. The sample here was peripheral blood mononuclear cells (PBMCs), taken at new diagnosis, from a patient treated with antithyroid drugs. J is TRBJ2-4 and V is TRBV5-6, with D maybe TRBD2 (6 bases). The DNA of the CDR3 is TGTGCCAGCAGCTTTAGCGGCCTAGCGTTAGCCAAAAACATTCAGTACTTC. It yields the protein CASSFSGLALAKNIQYF.